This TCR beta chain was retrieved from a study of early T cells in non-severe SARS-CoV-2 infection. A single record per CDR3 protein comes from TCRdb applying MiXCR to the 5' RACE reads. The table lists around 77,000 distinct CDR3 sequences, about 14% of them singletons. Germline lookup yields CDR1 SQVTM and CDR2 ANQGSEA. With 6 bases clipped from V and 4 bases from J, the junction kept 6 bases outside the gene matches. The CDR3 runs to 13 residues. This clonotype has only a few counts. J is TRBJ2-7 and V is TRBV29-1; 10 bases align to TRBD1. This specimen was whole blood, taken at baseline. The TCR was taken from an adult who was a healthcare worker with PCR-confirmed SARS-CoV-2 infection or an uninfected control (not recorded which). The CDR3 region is CSVSGTGVYEQYF. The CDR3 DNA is TGCAGCGTGTCCGGGACAGGGGTATACGAGCAGTACTTC.